Sequencing of this TCR beta chain was carried out in a study of T cell responses to AZD1222 COVID-19 vaccine. Study results and limitations: Rises in breadth and depth of Spike-specific TCRs came after two AZD1222 doses. Reports say nearly half of spike-specific TCRs go after unmutated variant regions.

CDR1 is SNHLY, CDR2 FYNNEI, per germline. Trimming removed 2 bases from V and 2 bases from J; junction bases left unmatched: 3. The CDR3 has 14 residues. Produced via immunoSEQ multiplex PCR; TCRdb's table is partial and in-frame only. Of 150,000 to 200,000 clones in the sample, over 80% were seen once. With regard to this clone: Its antigen remains unknown.

The rearrangement uses TRBV2 and TRBJ2-7; 7 positions agree with TRBD2. The origin of this receptor is an adult in good health. The sample in question was peripheral blood, obtained on day 0 of AZD1222 vaccination. Here the CDR3 reads CASSEREGAYEQYF. For the CDR3, the DNA is TGTGCCAGCAGTGAAAGGGAGGGAGCCTACGAGCAGTACTTC.